This record covers a single T cell receptor (beta chain). Its matching antigen is unknown. This may be a read error, as it is one base from a much larger clone. In the same sample, other DNA sequences code for this CDR3. Each patient came to thyroid surgery without any prior treatment (of any kind). CDR3 length: 15 residues. Per germline, CDR1 SGHVS and CDR2 FQNEAQ. This specimen belongs to a study of metastatic and nonmetastatic thyroid tumors. Turning to the study itself: Patients with malignant and benign thyroid disease provided blood and tumor or nodule tissue, whose repertoires were compared.

Study-wide findings and caveats: Benign nodules reportedly had significantly lower TCR beta diversity than malignant thyroid tumors in blood and tumor.

Per the original data handling: Across clinicopathological groups, CDR3 differences served as the basis for building a distant-metastasis classifier for papillary thyroid cancer. MiXCR was used by TCRdb to re-call the PCR reads. TCRdb's processing, not the authors', yielded these V and J calls. The sample has around 53,000 clones, under 20% seen once. This clonotype was obtained from a female donor with papillary thyroid cancer or a benign thyroid nodule (not recorded which). Some clones in this sample may be carry-over from other donors' samples. The material sequenced was blood. V is TRBV7-8 and J is TRBJ1-1; D remains unclear. The CDR3 nucleotides read TGTGCCAGCAGCCCACAAAAAACACCCAACACCGAAGCTTTCTTT. It yields the protein CASSPQKTPNTEAFF.